This T cell receptor (beta chain) was sequenced in a study of lymphopenia after photon versus proton radiotherapy. Study-wide results and caveats: A bigger post-nadir fall in TCR diversity correlated inversely with survival time in deceased patients. Photon-treated patients lost naive T cells and TCR diversity; proton-treated stayed stable. Oligoclonal CD8+ Temra expansion after nadir drove photon patients' diversity drop.

Profiling relied on immunoSEQ multiplex PCR, and the TCRdb table lists in-frame clones only, not all of them. Here the sample spans over 50,000 clones, 86% being singletons. J lost 1 base, V lost 5 bases, and 6 bases had no gene match. The CDR3 extends over 17 amino acids. Germline V gene data show CDR1 as PRHDT and CDR2 as FYEKMQ (reference sequence). Remarks on this clone: Its antigen is not known.

The sequenced sample was peripheral blood, obtained from a patient treated with photon-based radiotherapy. The rearrangement uses TRBV13 and TRBJ2-3; 13 bases match TRBD2. This clonotype was sampled from a man aged 35 to 55 with gastric cancer. The CDR3 reads CASSPGLAGARTDTQYF. Here the CDR3 DNA reads TGTGCCAGCAGCCCAGGACTAGCGGGGGCCCGCACAGATACGCAGTATTTT.